The 13 T cell receptor beta chains given below trace back to one sample, sequenced in a study of T cell repertoires in cytomegalovirus infection. MiXCR was run by TCRdb on the reads, yielding one entry per CDR3 protein. The sample includes 750,000 to 900,000 distinct CDR3 sequences, under 35% of them seen just once. These TCRs' antigens remain unknown. The sample here was cultured CD8+ T cells from PBMCs, taken from culture after CMV antigen stimulation. The receptors were gathered from a human donor in good health (CMV status not recorded). Some clones in this sample may be carry-over from other donors' samples.

This clonotype has ten or more counts. The rearrangement joins TRBV7-9 to TRBJ2-5; the match to TRBD2 covers 7 bases. The V gene end was trimmed by 2 bases and the J gene end by 3 bases; junction bases not matched to a gene: 3. This CDR3 spans 14 amino acids. Germline CDR1 reads SEHNR; CDR2 reads FQNEAQ (reference sequence). The CDR3: CASSLPGTKETQYF. The CDR3 DNA is TGTGCCAGCAGCTTACCCGGGACTAAAGAGACCCAGTACTTC.

In this sample, this clonotype turned up a few times. The genes are TRBV20-1 and TRBJ2-2, with D possibly being TRBD1 or TRBD2 (7 bases each). The germline V gene has CDR1 DFQATT and CDR2 SNEGSKA (reference sequence). The CDR3 spans 14 residues. V gave up 6 bases and J gave up 5 bases, with 16 bases separating them. This chain's CDR3 is CSADTGEGTGELFF. CDR3 DNA: TGCAGTGCGGACACAGGGGAGGGAACCGGGGAGCTGTTTTTT.

This clonotype was seen a handful of times. At one of its ends the junction is not consistent with the germline gene, which may arise from a read error. This chain uses TRBV6-2 or TRBV6-3 with TRBJ1-1; D is perhaps TRBD1 (6 bases). The CDR3 has 16 amino acids. Germline loops: CDR1 MNHEY, CDR2 SVGEGT. Here the CDR3 DNA reads TGTGCCACCAGTGTGTTAGGGGGAGGGATGAACACTGAAGCTTTCTTT. Translation gives CATSVLGGGMNTEAFF.

There are many counts of this clonotype. V gene TRBV5-8 combines with J gene TRBJ1-1; D uncertain. The ends were cut back, 5 bases at V and 4 bases at J, with 21 bases in the middle. CDR3 length: 16 residues. Germline V gives CDR1 SGHTS, CDR2 YDEGEE. This CDR3 is CASRTMTRLLVTEAFF. The CDR3 DNA sequence: TGTGCCAGCAGAACGATGACGCGTCTTCTAGTCACTGAAGCTTTCTTT.

This clonotype was counted many times. V is TRBV7-8 and J is TRBJ1-2, with 7 positions matching TRBD1. V gave up 4 bases and J gave up 0 bases; unmatched junction bases: 8. Germline V gives CDR1 SGHVS, CDR2 FQNEAQ. The CDR3 loop spans 16 amino acids. The CDR3 bases are TGTGCCAGCAGCTCACGCGGACAGGCGGCTAACTATGGCTACACCTTC. Protein: CASSSRGQAANYGYTF.

The CDR3 sequence: CASSDPGGGDEQFF. The CDR3 region has the DNA TGTGCCAGCAGTGACCCGGGGGGGGGGGATGAGCAGTTCTTC. The chain employs TRBV2 and TRBJ2-1; 8 bases are shared with TRBD2. CDR3 length: 14 amino acids. Germline V gene data show CDR1 as SNHLY and CDR2 as FYNNEI. With V trimmed by 3 bases and J by 8 bases, 6 bases remained unmatched.

This clonotype was recorded many times. The J gene is TRBJ2-3, the V gene TRBV7-9; D gene uncertain. The length of the CDR3 is 15 residues. Trimming stripped 4 bases from V and 4 bases from J, with 15 bases between. Germline values: CDR1 SEHNR, CDR2 FQNEAQ (reference sequence). The CDR3 spells CASSSFDTRPDTQYF. The CDR3 nucleotides are TGTGCCAGCAGCTCCTTTGATACGCGGCCAGATACGCAGTATTTT.

At least ten counts were recorded for this clonotype. This chain connects TRBV12-3 or TRBV12-4 to TRBJ1-2, with D possibly being TRBD1 (5 bases). Trimming removed 0 bases from V and 3 bases from J, with 17 bases in between. The CDR3 length is 17 residues. DNA for the CDR3: TGTGCCAGCAGTTTAGCTCCGGGACCGAAGGTGCACTATGGCTACACCTTC. Translation: CASSLAPGPKVHYGYTF.

This clonotype appeared many times. The rearrangement uses TRBV12-3 or TRBV12-4 and TRBJ1-3; D is unclear. Between the trimmed V and J ends, which lost 0 bases and 4 bases, there was a span of 13 bases. The CDR3 is 16 amino acids. The chain's CDR3 is CASSLAEDLWGNTIYF. The DNA for the CDR3 is TGTGCCAGCAGTTTAGCGGAGGACCTCTGGGGAAACACCATATATTTT.

This clonotype was observed many times. The genes are TRBV7-2 and TRBJ2-1; possible D gene TRBD1, 6 bases. V shed 2 bases and J shed 8 bases, with 10 bases lying between them. There are 13 residues in the CDR3. The germline gives CDR1 SGHTA, CDR2 FQGNSA. Here the CDR3 DNA reads TGTGCCAGCAGCTTATACAGGGTCCATGAGCAGTTCTTC. This translates into CASSLYRVHEQFF.

Worth noting for this clonotype: This sequence may be a read error, since a much larger clone differs from it by one base. The chain recombines TRBV7-6 with TRBJ2-1, with D unresolved. V dropped 6 bases and J dropped 9 bases, with 12 bases sitting between them. Germline lookup yields CDR1 SGHVS and CDR2 FNYEAQ. This CDR3 is 12 amino acids long. CDR3 sequence reads: CASSTTTFEQFF. The CDR3 nucleotides are TGTGCCAGCAGTACTACTACCTTTGAGCAGTTCTTC.

J is TRBJ1-4 and V is TRBV7-9, with 8 nucleotides matching TRBD1. V was clipped by 5 bases and J by 4 bases; unmatched bases: 6. The CDR3 loop spans 15 amino acids. From germline, CDR1 is SEHNR and CDR2 FQNEAQ (reference sequence). CDR3 sequence (DNA): TGTGCCAGCAGCGGCGGACAGGGCTATAATGAAAAACTGTTTTTT. It encodes CASSGGQGYNEKLFF.

About this clonotype: This may stem from a read error, because a much larger clone lies one nucleotide away. This chain uses TRBV4-1 with TRBJ2-1; D is unclear. CDR3 length: 14 amino acids. The germline V gene has CDR1 MGHRA and CDR2 YSYEKL. Trimming left V 4 bases short and J 11 bases short, with 18 bases between. The CDR3 coding sequence is TGCGCCAGCAGCCCCACGCCAATTCCAAATAAGCAGTTCTTC. It codes for CASSPTPIPNKQFF.